Shown below are 2 T cell receptor beta chains from a single sample sequenced in a study of immune heterogeneity within non-small cell lung tumors. The authors amplified TCR beta CDR3 by multiplex PCR with 32 V and 13 J primers. Using its own MiXCR run on the multiplex PCR reads, TCRdb lists one record per CDR3 protein. The table has roughly 5,000 distinct CDR3 sequences, less than 45% seen once; the top ten hold roughly 30%. With around 600 ng used per sample, the template was genomic DNA from bulk tumor. The authors collected several far-apart biopsies from each primary tumor during surgery. Their non-small cell lung cancer was newly diagnosed and untreated, and the patients underwent curative surgery. Sequenced input: lung tumor tissue. The receptors were sampled from a woman between 50 and 59 years old with non-small cell lung cancer.

The chain employs TRBV28 and TRBJ2-7; the D is unclear. Deletions cut 10 bases from V and 0 bases from J, with 13 bases between. Looked up from germline, CDR1 is MDHEN and CDR2 is SYDVKM. The CDR3 length is 13 residues. The CDR3 here is CATFEESSYEQYF. The DNA of the CDR3 is TGTGCCACATTTGAGGAGTCCTCCTACGAGCAGTACTTC.

The chain has TRBV24-1 and TRBJ2-2, with D perhaps TRBD1 (7 bases). With 1 base removed from V and 4 bases from J, the gap between germline ends came to 12 bases. Looked up from germline, CDR1 is KGHDR and CDR2 is SFDVKD. The CDR3 loop spans 16 amino acids. As DNA, the CDR3 is TGTGCCACCAGTGATTTCAGGGGGGCCCCCACCGGGGAGCTGTTTTTT. Translating it yields CATSDFRGAPTGELFF.